This is a list of T cell receptor beta chains from one sample in a study of blood T cells in healthy people across ages. TCRdb re-derived calls from the 5' RACE reads in MiXCR, one entry per CDR3 protein. The sample lists some 1.8 million distinct CDR3 sequences, 30% to 40% occurring once. The sequenced sample consisted of blood. All receptors come from a human donor in good health. The CDR3 runs from the conserved cysteine through the conserved F or W. A D gene is named only where the DNA matches it firmly. Size is omitted from some rows. Given values are once, few, many or a class for expanded clones.

J	V	D	size	CDR3	DNA
TRBJ2-1	TRBV4-3	.	many	CASSQDRGDYNEQFF	TGCGCCAGCAGCCAAGACCGGGGTGACTACAATGAGCAGTTCTTC
TRBJ2-7	TRBV12-3/TRBV12-4	.	.	CASAPYSGTNEQYF	TGTGCCAGCGCCCCGTATTCAGGGACAAACGAGCAGTACTTC
TRBJ2-3	TRBV7-9	.	few	CASSLYLSGDADTQYF	TGTGCCAGCAGCTTATATCTTTCAGGGGACGCAGATACGCAGTATTTT
TRBJ1-5	TRBV5-6	.	.	CASSSGFGDQPQHF	TGTGCCAGCAGCTCAGGGTTTGGGGATCAGCCCCAGCATTTT
TRBJ1-2	TRBV6-2/TRBV6-3	.	once	CASSSVEGTLYGYTF	TGTGCCAGCAGTTCGGTGGAGGGGACTCTCTATGGCTACACCTTC
TRBJ1-1	TRBV13	TRBD1	few	CASSLRRTGDTEAFF	TGTGCCAGCAGCTTACGCCGGACAGGAGACACTGAAGCTTTCTTT
TRBJ2-3	TRBV3-1	TRBD1	few	CASSLRTGGAPPDTQYF	TGTGCCAGCAGCCTACGGACAGGGGGAGCCCCTCCAGATACGCAGTATTTT
TRBJ1-1	TRBV2	.	.	CASTFSGGEAFF	TGTGCCAGCACGTTTTCCGGAGGTGAAGCTTTCTTT
TRBJ2-7	TRBV2	.	few	CASRDGLHEQYF	TGTGCCAGCAGGGACGGACTCCACGAGCAGTACTTC
TRBJ1-4	TRBV29-1	.	.	CSVEDQGLEKRFF	TGCAGCGTTGAAGATCAAGGCCTTGAAAAACGGTTTTTT
TRBJ2-3	TRBV20-1	.	few	CSARGRKGFTDTQYF	TGCAGTGCTAGAGGAAGGAAGGGGTTCACAGATACGCAGTATTTT
TRBJ1-2	TRBV4-3	.	few	CASSPYRGDNYGYTF	TGCGCCAGCAGCCCCTACCGTGGGGATAATTATGGCTACACCTTC
TRBJ2-1	TRBV7-6	.	.	CASSLERGEVGNEQFF	TGTGCCAGCAGCTTAGAACGCGGGGAGGTTGGCAATGAGCAGTTCTTC
TRBJ1-5	TRBV7-2	.	.	CASSQWGDSNQPQHF	TGTGCCAGCAGCCAGTGGGGAGACAGCAATCAGCCCCAGCATTTT
TRBJ2-1	TRBV20-1	.	few	CSARGSAGNYNEQFF	TGCAGTGCTAGAGGCTCGGCAGGTAACTACAATGAGCAGTTCTTC
TRBJ1-1	TRBV7-9	.	.	CASTHLEAFF	TGTGCCAGCACCCACCTTGAAGCTTTCTTT
TRBJ2-3	TRBV2	TRBD1	.	CATTSGQGPDTQYF	TGTGCCACCACCAGTGGACAGGGCCCAGATACGCAGTATTTT
TRBJ2-1	TRBV15	TRBD2	.	CATSRDLTSGYNEQFF	TGTGCCACCAGCAGAGACCTGACTAGCGGTTACAATGAGCAGTTCTTC
TRBJ2-1	TRBV6-5	.	.	CASRQIRGTLYNEQFF	TGTGCCAGCAGACAAATCCGGGGGACCCTCTACAATGAGCAGTTCTTC
TRBJ2-1	TRBV20-1	.	.	CSARGGAAGNEQFF	TGCAGTGCTAGGGGGGGGGCCGCTGGCAATGAGCAGTTCTTC
TRBJ2-7	TRBV28	.	few	CASSLNTLSSYEQYF	TGTGCCAGCAGTTTAAATACTCTAAGCTCCTACGAGCAGTACTTC
TRBJ1-5	TRBV4-3	.	.	CASSQDRGSSNQPQHF	TGCGCCAGCAGCCAAGATAGGGGCAGTAGCAATCAGCCCCAGCATTTT